These 17 T cell receptor beta chains share one sample of origin, sequenced in a study of Graves' ophthalmopathy and Graves' hyperthyroidism. The authors amplified TCR beta CDR3 regions from RNA transcripts. HTBI primers served in a first-round RT-PCR, which a second-round multiplex PCR followed. TCRdb reprocessed the multiplex PCR reads with MiXCR, giving one entry per CDR3 protein. The sample holds 740,000 or so distinct CDR3 sequences, roughly two fifths seen once. The source material was peripheral blood. The receptors derive from an adult man with Graves' ophthalmopathy.

Notes on this clonotype: The junction and the germline gene differ at one end; a read error may be behind it. The V call is TRBV24-1, the J call TRBJ1-5; maybe TRBD1 (5 bases). In germline, CDR1 is KGHDR, CDR2 SFDVKD. The CDR3 extends over 14 amino acids. CDR3 bases: TGTGCCAGCAGTTACCAGCAGGGCGATCAGCCCCAGCATTTT. Amino acids: CASSYQQGDQPQHF.

The chain recombines TRBV7-9 with TRBJ2-5, with D tentatively TRBD1 or TRBD2 (6 bases each). Trimming left V 11 bases short and J 4 bases short, with 17 bases between. Germline CDR1 SEHNR, CDR2 FQNEAQ (reference sequence). There are 13 residues in the CDR3. The CDR3 DNA is TGTGCCGGGACGAAAGAGGGGGGAGAGACCCAGTACTTC. It specifies CAGTKEGGETQYF.

About this clonotype itself: The junction departs from the called germline gene at one end, perhaps through a read error. The chain couples TRBV11-2 to TRBJ1-4, with D perhaps matching TRBD1 (5 bases). The CDR3 covers 15 residues. The germline V gene encodes CDR1 SGHAT and CDR2 FQNNGV. The CDR3 protein is CASSDDGAANEKLFF. Here the CDR3 DNA reads TGCGCCAGCAGCGACGATGGGGCGGCTAATGAAAAACTGTTTTTT.

This clonotype was detected many times. J is TRBJ2-5 and V is TRBV7-8; D possibly corresponds to TRBD2 (5 bases). V lost 4 bases and J 3 bases, leaving 18 bases between the germline ends. Germline V gene lookup returns CDR1 SGHVS and CDR2 FQNEAQ. This CDR3 has 16 residues. CDR3 in amino acids: CASSSYERVGKETQYF. The CDR3 DNA reads TGTGCCAGCAGCTCATATGAGAGGGTTGGGAAAGAGACCCAGTACTTC.

This clonotype appeared once. The rearrangement links TRBV2 to TRBJ1-1; no clear D. The CDR3 totals 11 residues. V was cut by 6 bases and J by 10 bases, with 12 bases left in between. The germline gives CDR1 SNHLY, CDR2 FYNNEI. CDR3 DNA sequence: TGTGCCAGCAGGGGAGATTTGGCAGCTTTCTTT. Protein sequence: CASRGDLAAFF.

In this sample, this clonotype turned up once. This chain joins TRBV4-3 and TRBJ1-4; possible D gene TRBD1, 6 bases. Trimming took off 4 bases at V and 4 bases at J, with 10 bases between the two ends. The CDR3 is made up of 14 amino acids. Per germline, CDR1 LGHNA and CDR2 YSLEER. The CDR3 here is CASSPRQDNEKLFF. CDR3 nucleotides: TGCGCCAGCAGCCCGCGACAGGATAATGAAAAACTGTTTTTT.

V is TRBV25-1 and J is TRBJ1-2; 7 bases map to TRBD1. Germline loops: CDR1 MGHDK, CDR2 SYGVNS. CDR3 size: 15 residues. V lost 4 bases and J lost 1; bases outside the gene matches: 6. The CDR3 spells CASSAEDRHNYGYTF. The CDR3, as DNA: TGTGCCAGCAGTGCCGAGGACAGGCATAACTATGGCTACACCTTC.

This clonotype was picked up many times. The rearrangement joins TRBV12-3 or TRBV12-4 to TRBJ1-1, with 10 bases aligning to TRBD1. The CDR3 is made up of 13 amino acids. Unmatched junction bases numbered 8, after V lost 5 bases and J lost 11 bases. The CDR3 DNA is TGTGCCAGCAGTCTAGGACAGGGGGTCGTGGCTTTCTTT. The encoded protein is CASSLGQGVVAFF.

This chain joins TRBV4-3 and TRBJ1-6; D unresolved. The V gene lost 0 bases and the J gene lost 3 bases, with 9 bases spanning the gap. The germline gives CDR1 LGHNA, CDR2 YSLEER. The CDR3 has 16 residues. CDR3 amino acids: CASSQEVGIYNSPLHF. The CDR3 nucleotides read TGCGCCAGCAGCCAAGAAGTGGGGATCTATAATTCACCCCTCCACTTT.

This clonotype was detected once. The chain is built from TRBV20-1 and TRBJ1-2; D possibly corresponds to TRBD1 (5 bases). This CDR3 is 14 amino acids long. V was trimmed by 2 bases and J by 7 bases, leaving 17 bases between them. CDR1 is DFQATT, CDR2 SNEGSKA, per germline (reference sequence). The chain's CDR3 is CSARQGGSFFGYTF. The DNA of the CDR3 is TGCAGTGCTAGACAGGGTGGTTCTTTCTTTGGCTACACCTTC.

This clonotype was observed a handful of times. The chain couples TRBV30 to TRBJ2-7; 10 nucleotides match TRBD1. Germline V gene data show CDR1 as GTSNPN and CDR2 as SVGIG (reference sequence). This CDR3 spans 15 amino acids. The V segment lost 4 bases and the J segment 2 bases; nucleotides outside the gene matches: 8. The CDR3 is CAWTPSGTGAYEQYF. The CDR3 DNA follows: TGTGCCTGGACGCCAAGCGGGACAGGGGCCTACGAGCAGTACTTC.

This clonotype was detected ten times or more. V gene TRBV25-1 combines with J gene TRBJ1-3, with D uncertain. The CDR3 has 15 residues. CDR1 and CDR2 from the germline V gene are MGHDK and SYGVNS. V was trimmed by 4 bases and J by 5 bases, leaving 15 bases between them. The DNA of the CDR3 is TGTGCCAGCAGTGTGGGCGTTCCCCCCCGAAACACCATATATTTT. Encoded protein: CASSVGVPPRNTIYF.

This clonotype was counted at least ten times. The chain couples TRBV5-4 to TRBJ1-2; D might be TRBD1 (5 bases). Trimming pared 4 bases from V and 4 bases from J, leaving 11 bases between. The germline gives CDR1 SGHNT, CDR2 YYREEE (reference sequence). The CDR3 is 13 residues long. The CDR3 is CASSVGTIYGYTF. CDR3 nucleotides: TGTGCCAGCAGCGTAGGGACGATCTATGGCTACACCTTC.

This chain joins TRBV19 and TRBJ2-2, with D perhaps assigned TRBD1 or TRBD2 (5 bases each). Germline CDR1 LNHDA, CDR2 SQIVND (reference sequence). The ends were cut back, 3 bases at V and 5 bases at J, with 7 bases in the middle. CDR3 length: 13 amino acids. CDR3 residues: CASSIEGTGELFF. The CDR3 region has the DNA TGTGCCAGTAGTATTGAGGGGACCGGGGAGCTGTTTTTT.

This clonotype came up many times. V usage is TRBV10-2 and J usage is TRBJ1-1, with D perhaps matching TRBD1 (6 bases). Germline V gene sequence: CDR1 WSHSY, CDR2 SAAADI. The CDR3 sequence is 14 residues long. The germline V and J ends were trimmed by 2 bases and 5 bases, with 12 bases remaining between them. CDR3 bases: TGCGCCAGCAGTGAGGATCCGAGGGGGACTGAAGCTTTCTTT. Protein sequence: CASSEDPRGTEAFF.

The V gene is TRBV20-1, the J gene TRBJ2-7; either TRBD1 or TRBD2 may fit D (5 bases each). The CDR3 is made up of 15 amino acids. Looked up from germline, CDR1 is DFQATT and CDR2 is SNEGSKA (reference sequence). V was cut by 0 bases and J by 3 bases, with 15 bases left in between. The CDR3 loop is CSARDPGRAGYEQYF. For the CDR3, the DNA is TGCAGTGCTAGAGATCCTGGCAGGGCGGGCTACGAGCAGTACTTC.

This clonotype was detected ten times or more. V usage is TRBV29-1 and J usage is TRBJ2-5; TRBD2 aligns across 12 bases. The CDR3 totals 14 residues. Germline trimming cut 3 bases from V and 5 bases from J; bases unmatched to any gene: 4. Germline values: CDR1 SQVTM, CDR2 ANQGSEA. In nucleotides, the CDR3 is TGCAGCGTTGAGACTAGCGGGAGCACCGAGACCCAGTACTTC. Translation gives CSVETSGSTETQYF.